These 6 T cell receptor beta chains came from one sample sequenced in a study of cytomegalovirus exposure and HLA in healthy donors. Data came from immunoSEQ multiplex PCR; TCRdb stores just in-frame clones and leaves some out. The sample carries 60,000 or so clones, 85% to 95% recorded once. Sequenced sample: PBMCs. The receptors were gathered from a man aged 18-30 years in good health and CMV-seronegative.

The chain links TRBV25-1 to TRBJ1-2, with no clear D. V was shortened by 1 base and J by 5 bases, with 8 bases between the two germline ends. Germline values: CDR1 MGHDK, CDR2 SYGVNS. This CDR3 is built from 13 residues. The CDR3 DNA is TGTGCCAGCAGTGAATTGTTAGATTATGGCTACACCTTC. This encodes CASSELLDYGYTF.

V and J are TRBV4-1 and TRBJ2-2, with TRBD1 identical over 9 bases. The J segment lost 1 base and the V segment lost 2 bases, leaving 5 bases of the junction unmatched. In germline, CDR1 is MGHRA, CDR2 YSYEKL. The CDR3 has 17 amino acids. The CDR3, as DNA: TGCGCCAGCAGCCAACTACAGGGGGCGATGAACACCGGGGAGCTGTTTTTT. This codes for CASSQLQGAMNTGELFF.

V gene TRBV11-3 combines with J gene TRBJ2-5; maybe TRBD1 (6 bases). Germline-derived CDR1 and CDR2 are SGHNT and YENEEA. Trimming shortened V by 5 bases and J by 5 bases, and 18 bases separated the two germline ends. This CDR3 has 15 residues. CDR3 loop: CASSLPGLRGETQYF. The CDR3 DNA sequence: TGTGCCAGCAGCCTACCCGGGCTTAGGGGGGAGACCCAGTACTTC.

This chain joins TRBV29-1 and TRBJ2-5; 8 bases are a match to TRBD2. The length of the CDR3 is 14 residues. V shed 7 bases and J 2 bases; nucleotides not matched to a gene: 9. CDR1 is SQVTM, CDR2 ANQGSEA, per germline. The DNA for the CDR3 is TGCAGCGCTAACGGACTAGCAGCTCAAGAGACCCAGTACTTC. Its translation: CSANGLAAQETQYF.

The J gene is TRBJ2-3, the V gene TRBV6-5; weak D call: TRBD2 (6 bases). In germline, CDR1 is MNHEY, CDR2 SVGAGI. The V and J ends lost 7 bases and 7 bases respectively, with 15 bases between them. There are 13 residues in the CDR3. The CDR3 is CASTDLASNTQYF. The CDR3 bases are TGTGCCAGCACTGATCTAGCGTCGAATACGCAGTATTTT.

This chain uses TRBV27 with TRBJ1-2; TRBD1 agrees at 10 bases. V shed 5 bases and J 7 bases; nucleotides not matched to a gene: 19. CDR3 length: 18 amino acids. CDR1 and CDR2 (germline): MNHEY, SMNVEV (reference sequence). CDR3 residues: CASSPLSAGTGVYCGYTF. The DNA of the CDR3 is TGTGCCAGCAGTCCACTATCGGCCGGGACAGGGGTTTATTGTGGCTACACCTTC.